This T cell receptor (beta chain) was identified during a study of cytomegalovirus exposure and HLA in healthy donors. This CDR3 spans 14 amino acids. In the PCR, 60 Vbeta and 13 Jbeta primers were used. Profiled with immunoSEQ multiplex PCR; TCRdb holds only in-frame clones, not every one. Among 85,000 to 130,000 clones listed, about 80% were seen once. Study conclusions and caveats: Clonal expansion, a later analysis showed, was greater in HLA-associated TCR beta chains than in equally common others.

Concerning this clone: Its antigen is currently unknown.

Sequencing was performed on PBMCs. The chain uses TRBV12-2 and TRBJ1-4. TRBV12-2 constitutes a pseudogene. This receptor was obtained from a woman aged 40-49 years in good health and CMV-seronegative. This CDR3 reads CASRQGGVNEKLFF. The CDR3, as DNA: TGTGCAAGTCGCCAAGGAGGGGTTAATGAAAAACTGTTTTTT.